The next 17 T cell receptor beta chains were all read from a single sample in a study of blood T cell repertoires in COVID-19. Generated by immunoSEQ multiplex PCR, the TCRdb table keeps only in-frame clones and is missing some. The sample has under 100,000 clones, roughly 80% seen once. Sequencing was performed on peripheral blood. These receptors were obtained from a man aged 80 or over with active or convalescent COVID-19.

This clone appeared once. The genes are TRBV9 and TRBJ1-2; 7 bases line up with TRBD1. Germline V gene sequence: CDR1 SGDLS, CDR2 YYNGEE. The CDR3 totals 14 residues. The V segment lost 2 bases and the J segment 6 bases; nucleotides outside the gene matches: 7. CDR3 DNA: TGTGCCAGCAGCGTCCACGGGACAGTAGATGGCTACACCTTC. This translates into CASSVHGTVDGYTF. The variable domain in full, completed from reference TRBV9 and TRBJ1-2, reads DSGVTQTPKHLITATGQRVTLRCSPRSGDLSVYWYQQSLDQGLQFLIQYYNGEERAKGNILERFSAQQFPDLHSELNLSSLELGDSALYFCASSVHGTVDGYTFGSGTRLTVV.

The chain uses TRBV2 and TRBJ1-1, with D possibly matching TRBD1 (5 bases). With 4 bases removed from V and 1 base from J, the gap between germline ends came to 10 bases. This CDR3 contains 14 residues. Per the germline V gene, CDR1 is SNHLY and CDR2 is FYNNEI. CDR3 DNA sequence: TGTGCCAGCAGTGTTCAGGGTCGGAACACTGAAGCTTTCTTT. Its protein is CASSVQGRNTEAFF.

The rearrangement links TRBV28 to TRBJ1-6; TRBD1 aligns across 7 bases. Per germline, CDR1 MDHEN and CDR2 SYDVKM. The CDR3 covers 16 residues. V was pared by 6 bases and J by 11 bases, with 16 bases of the junction left unmatched. The CDR3 loop is CASRPPLQGRSAPLHF. Here the CDR3 DNA reads TGTGCCAGCAGGCCACCCTTACAGGGGAGGTCGGCACCCCTCCACTTT. Full variable domain (remainder filled in from reference TRBV28 and TRBJ1-6): DVKVTQSSRYLVKRTGEKVFLECVQDMDHENMFWYRQDPGLGLRLIYFSYDVKMKEKGDIPEGYSVSREKKERFSLILESASTNQTSMYLCASRPPLQGRSAPLHFGNGTRLTVT.

For the CDR3, the DNA is TGTGCCAGCAGTAGCCAAGGGGTTTGGGGCTACACCTTC. Residues: CASSSQGVWGYTF. This rearrangement joins TRBV28 to TRBJ1-2, with TRBD1 as a possible D gene (5 bases). V gave up 5 bases and J gave up 8 bases, with 15 bases separating them. The CDR3 sequence is 13 residues long. Germline CDR1 and CDR2: MDHEN and SYDVKM.

This clone was recorded a few times. The chain is built from TRBV19 and TRBJ2-1, with TRBD2 identical over 10 bases. The CDR3 extends over 15 amino acids. The V gene end was trimmed by 5 bases and the J gene end by 5 bases; junction bases not matched to a gene: 6. Germline CDR1 reads LNHDA; CDR2 reads SQIVND (reference sequence). The DNA for the CDR3 is TGTGCCAGTAGTCAGGTAGCGGGGGGAAACAATGAGCAGTTCTTC. Its protein is CASSQVAGGNNEQFF. Full variable domain (missing parts from reference TRBV19 and TRBJ2-1): DGGITQSPKYLFRKEGQNVTLSCEQNLNHDAMYWYRQDPGQGLRLIYYSQIVNDFQKGDIAEGYSVSREKKESFPLTVTSAQKNPTAFYLCASSQVAGGNNEQFFGPGTRLTVL.

The chain combines TRBV28 with TRBJ2-2; unclear D gene. The CDR3 spans 12 residues. With 5 bases removed from V and 8 bases from J, the gap between germline ends came to 9 bases. Germline assignment: CDR1 MDHEN and CDR2 SYDVKM. CDR3 coding DNA: TGTGCCAGCAGTATACCTGAGGGGGAGCTGTTTTTT. Translation: CASSIPEGELFF.

The genes are TRBV5-4 and TRBJ2-3; D unresolved. V lost 0 bases to trimming and J lost 2 bases, with 10 bases between them. Germline CDR1 reads SGHNT; CDR2 reads YYREEE (reference sequence). This CDR3 has 15 amino acids. The CDR3 reads CASSLDFSNTDTQYF. For the CDR3, the DNA is TGTGCCAGCAGCTTGGACTTTTCCAACACAGATACGCAGTATTTT.

V is TRBV5-6 and J is TRBJ2-1, with TRBD2 identical over 8 bases. This CDR3 comprises 15 residues. Germline lookup yields CDR1 SGHDT and CDR2 YYEEEE. V was pared by 2 bases and J by 7 bases, with 8 bases of the junction left unmatched. The CDR3 protein is CASSFQLAGINEQFF. The CDR3 DNA reads TGTGCCAGCAGCTTCCAGTTAGCGGGGATTAATGAGCAGTTCTTC.

The J gene is TRBJ2-5, the V gene TRBV5-8, with TRBD2 identical over 9 bases. CDR1 SGHTS and CDR2 YDEGEE come from the germline V gene. The CDR3 is 16 residues long. The junction had 9 bases not matched to a gene; V was cut back by 4 bases and J by 2 bases. CDR3 sequence (DNA): TGTGCCAGCAGCCAAGGACTAGCGCCCAGACAAGAGACCCAGTACTTC. Amino acids: CASSQGLAPRQETQYF.

The chain carries TRBV5-8 and TRBJ1-4, with D perhaps TRBD1 (5 bases). Deletions cut 0 bases from V and 3 bases from J, with 12 bases between. Germline CDR1 is SGHTS and CDR2 is YDEGEE. The CDR3 contains 16 residues. CDR3 in DNA: TGTGCCAGCAGCTTGGCCCTAGGAGGGGCTAATGAAAAACTGTTTTTT. It encodes CASSLALGGANEKLFF.

The chain is built from TRBV3-1 (or the pseudogene TRBV3-2) and TRBJ1-2, with 9 bases identical to TRBD1. V lost 6 bases, J lost 6 bases, and 8 bases stayed unmatched. The CDR3 loop spans 14 amino acids. Per the germline V gene, CDR1 is LGHDT and CDR2 is YNNKEL (reference sequence). The CDR3 sequence is CASSPGTGSHGYTF. The CDR3 nucleotides read TGTGCCAGCAGTCCCGGGACAGGGTCCCATGGCTACACCTTC.

The genes are TRBV5-1 and TRBJ1-2, with D possibly TRBD1 on 5 matching bases. With 4 bases removed from V and 7 bases from J, the gap between germline ends came to 23 bases. The CDR3 extends over 16 amino acids. Germline V gene lookup returns CDR1 SGHRS and CDR2 YFSETQ. The CDR3 sequence: CASSRDGGGMGSGYTF. DNA for the CDR3: TGCGCCAGCAGCCGGGACGGCGGGGGGATGGGAAGTGGCTACACCTTC.

The V call is TRBV18, the J call TRBJ1-5, with D perhaps matching TRBD1 (6 bases). V lost 6 bases to trimming and J lost 3 bases, with 21 bases between them. The CDR3 has 17 residues. The germline V gene encodes CDR1 KGHSH and CDR2 LQKENI. The CDR3 DNA sequence: TGTGCCAGCTCCCGAAACCGGCCGACAGGAACCAATCAGCCCCAGCATTTT. It codes for CASSRNRPTGTNQPQHF. Combining the CDR3 with reference TRBV18 and TRBJ1-5 gives the whole variable domain NAGVMQNPRHLVRRRGQEARLRCSPMKGHSHVYWYRQLPEEGLKFMVYLQKENIIDESGMPKERFSAEFPKEGPSILRIQQVVRGDSAAYFCASSRNRPTGTNQPQHFGDGTRLSIL.

V gene TRBV12-3 or TRBV12-4 combines with J gene TRBJ2-7; 9 nucleotides align to TRBD1. This CDR3 is 13 amino acids long. J was trimmed by 3 bases and V by 7 bases; bases with no gene match: 4. The CDR3 DNA reads as TGTGCCAGCAACCGACAGGGGGTCTACGAGCAGTACTTC. Its translation: CASNRQGVYEQYF.

The chain couples TRBV3-1 (or the pseudogene TRBV3-2) to TRBJ2-3; no definite D call. Germline loops: CDR1 LGHDT, CDR2 YNNKEL (reference sequence). The CDR3 is 13 amino acids. V was pared by 0 bases and J by 3 bases, with 4 bases between. CDR3 bases: TGTGCCAGCAGCCAAGACTATACAGATACGCAGTATTTT. Protein: CASSQDYTDTQYF.

This rearrangement joins TRBV5-4 to TRBJ2-7, with D tentatively TRBD2 (5 bases). Trimming removed 4 bases at V and 0 bases at J, with 8 bases between. The germline V gene has CDR1 SGHNT and CDR2 YYREEE (reference sequence). The CDR3 extends over 13 amino acids. The CDR3 DNA reads TGTGCCAGCAGCGCCGGGATCTCCTACGAGCAGTACTTC. Protein sequence: CASSAGISYEQYF.

The rearrangement joins TRBV7-2 to TRBJ1-2; no firm D call. CDR3 length: 15 residues. The germline V and J ends were trimmed by 1 base and 2 bases, with 11 bases remaining between them. CDR1 and CDR2 from the germline V gene are SGHTA and FQGNSA. The CDR3 coding sequence is TGTGCCAGCAGCTTAGGTTATTCGGGAAACTATGGCTACACCTTC. This sequence encodes CASSLGYSGNYGYTF.